Listed below are T cell receptor beta chains from one sample, sequenced in a study of T cell changes during pregnancy in multiple sclerosis. Sequencing used immunoSEQ multiplex PCR; TCRdb keeps in-frame clones, though not all of them. The data show under 95,000 clones, 85% to 95% seen once. Sequenced here: peripheral blood, sampled after pregnancy. The source of these receptors is a female donor with multiple sclerosis, enrolled in a pregnancy study. Both conserved end residues are part of each CDR3. D genes are given only for firm matches. Only part of the rows carry a size: once, few, many, or a class if the clone is expanded.

.	TRBV25-1	.	TRBJ1-6	CASSRGGNEANSPLHF	TGTGCCAGCTCCCGGGGGGGGAACGAAGCTAATTCACCCCTCCACTTT
once	TRBV30	TRBD2	TRBJ2-1	CAWSLRPGLAGLYNEQFF	TGTGCCTGGAGTTTACGACCGGGACTAGCGGGGTTGTACAATGAGCAGTTCTTC
.	TRBV7-9	.	TRBJ1-3	CASSRSFRNLSSGNTIYF	TGTGCCAGCAGCCGCTCCTTCCGTAATCTGAGCTCTGGAAACACCATATATTTT
few	TRBV14	TRBD1	TRBJ2-6	CASSWGQGAGGANVLTF	TGTGCCAGCAGTTGGGGACAGGGGGCTGGAGGGGCCAACGTCCTGACTTTC
.	TRBV7-2	.	TRBJ1-2	CASSSRGGYTF	TGTGCCAGCAGCTCCAGGGGCGGCTACACCTTC
.	TRBV5-1	TRBD2	TRBJ2-1	CASSLDDGLAGVGSYNEQFF	TGCGCCAGCAGCTTGGACGATGGACTAGCGGGAGTTGGGTCCTACAATGAGCAGTTCTTC
.	TRBV4-1	.	TRBJ2-3	CASSQVGADTQYF	TGCGCCAGCAGCCAAGTCGGAGCAGATACGCAGTATTTT
.	TRBV10-3	.	TRBJ2-7	CAISESQGRDEQYF	TGTGCCATCAGTGAGTCGCAGGGAAGGGACGAGCAGTACTTC
.	TRBV29-1	TRBD2	TRBJ2-5	CSVIAGQETQYF	TGCAGCGTTATAGCGGGCCAAGAGACCCAGTACTTC
.	TRBV6-4	.	TRBJ1-1	CASSARGMNTEAFF	TGTGCCAGCTCGGCCCGCGGGATGAACACTGAAGCTTTCTTT
few	TRBV19	.	TRBJ1-1	CASSISQGQGAEAFF	TGTGCCAGTAGTATATCCCAGGGACAAGGGGCTGAAGCTTTCTTT
.	TRBV7-9	.	TRBJ2-6	CASSSTGLTNVPTF	TGTGCCAGCAGCTCCACAGGTCTCACCAACGTCCCGACTTTC
.	TRBV30	TRBD1	TRBJ1-2	CAWISGTGTFHAYTF	TGTGCCTGGATCTCTGGGACAGGCACTTTTCATGCCTACACCTTC
.	TRBV10-3	.	TRBJ1-2	CAISVNRATNYGYTF	TGTGCCATCAGTGTTAACAGGGCAACTAACTATGGCTACACCTTC
.	TRBV5-1	TRBD2	TRBJ2-2	CASSFSGSPNTGELFF	TGCGCCAGCAGCTTTAGCGGGTCTCCGAACACCGGGGAGCTGTTTTTT
.	TRBV29-1	TRBD2	TRBJ2-3	CSGSGTSGRGGSDTQYF	TGCAGCGGATCCGGGACTAGCGGGAGGGGAGGCTCAGATACGCAGTATTTT
.	TRBV5-1	.	TRBJ1-2	CASSSFPRGSGRNYGYTF	TGCGCCAGCAGCTCTTTCCCGCGGGGTTCGGGCCGCAACTATGGCTACACCTTC
.	TRBV5-1	TRBD1	TRBJ2-7	CASSHQTGGIYEQYF	TGCGCCAGCAGCCACCAGACAGGGGGTATCTACGAGCAGTACTTC
.	TRBV5-1	.	TRBJ2-7	CASSLVQDTYEQYF	TGCGCCAGCAGCTTGGTCCAGGATACCTACGAGCAGTACTTC
.	TRBV6-1	TRBD1	TRBJ1-5	CASSPGGDQPQHF	TGTGCCAGCAGCCCAGGGGGAGATCAGCCCCAGCATTTT
.	TRBV2	.	TRBJ2-5	CASSGSFSRDRGGGQETQYF	TGTGCCAGCAGTGGGTCTTTTAGCCGTGACAGGGGAGGGGGCCAAGAGACCCAGTACTTC
.	TRBV4-1	.	TRBJ1-2	CASSIDRTYGYTF	TGCGCCAGCAGCATCGACAGGACCTATGGCTACACCTTC
.	TRBV27	TRBD1	TRBJ2-7	CASSKVEVGTGVYEQYF	TGTGCCAGCAGTAAAGTTGAGGTGGGGACAGGGGTCTACGAGCAGTACTTC
.	TRBV25-1	TRBD1	TRBJ1-2	CASSGWDRVGYGYTF	TGTGCCAGCAGTGGTTGGGACAGGGTAGGCTATGGCTACACCTTC
.	TRBV5-1	.	TRBJ2-3	CASSAGQRADTQYF	TGCGCCAGCAGCGCGGGACAGCGAGCAGATACGCAGTATTTT
once	TRBV19	TRBD1	TRBJ1-1	CASKTGVTEAFF	TGTGCCAGCAAGACAGGGGTCACTGAAGCTTTCTTT
.	TRBV6-1	TRBD1	TRBJ2-3	CASSVGRTGDLTDTQYF	TGTGCCAGCAGTGTAGGTAGGACAGGGGACCTCACAGATACGCAGTATTTT
.	TRBV6-6	.	TRBJ2-2	CASRYQRDNTGELFF	TGTGCCAGCAGGTACCAGAGGGATAACACCGGGGAGCTGTTTTTT
.	TRBV9	TRBD1	TRBJ1-2	CASSGYRGPRGGYTF	TGTGCCAGCAGCGGGTACAGGGGGCCGAGGGGAGGCTACACCTTC
.	TRBV5-6	.	TRBJ1-5	CASSFFTTAFSNQPQHF	TGTGCCAGCAGCTTTTTCACGACAGCCTTTAGCAATCAGCCCCAGCATTTT
.	TRBV19	.	TRBJ2-5	CASSISTGALQETQYF	TGTGCCAGTAGTATTTCGACAGGAGCCCTCCAAGAGACCCAGTACTTC
once	TRBV2	TRBD1	TRBJ1-1	CASSEMGTGGHTEAFF	TGTGCCAGCAGTGAAATGGGGACAGGGGGACACACTGAAGCTTTCTTT
.	TRBV5-4	TRBD2	TRBJ2-1	CASSNTGGSYNEQFF	TGTGCCAGCAGTAATACGGGGGGATCCTACAATGAGCAGTTCTTC
.	TRBV9	TRBD1	TRBJ1-1	CASSSGQGENTEAFF	TGTGCCAGCAGCTCTGGACAGGGAGAGAACACTGAAGCTTTCTTT
.	TRBV19	.	TRBJ2-1	CASSIDSPSSTTYNEQFF	TGTGCCAGTAGTATAGATTCTCCGTCTTCAACAACCTACAATGAGCAGTTCTTC
.	TRBV27	.	TRBJ2-7	CASSQGHPTEQYF	TGTGCCAGCAGTCAGGGACACCCTACCGAGCAGTACTTC
.	TRBV27	TRBD1	TRBJ2-7	CASSLSDRGVNEQYF	TGTGCCAGCAGTTTATCGGACAGGGGAGTTAACGAGCAGTACTTC
.	TRBV7-2	.	TRBJ2-4	CASSPAGWAKNIQYF	TGTGCCAGCAGCCCAGCCGGGTGGGCCAAAAACATTCAGTACTTC
.	TRBV19	TRBD1	TRBJ1-5	CASSLRDREDQPQHF	TGTGCCAGTAGTCTTCGGGACAGGGAAGATCAGCCCCAGCATTTT
.	TRBV29-1	TRBD1	TRBJ1-1	CSVKTGWDTEAFF	TGCAGCGTTAAGACAGGGTGGGACACTGAAGCTTTCTTT
.	TRBV19	.	TRBJ1-2	CASSIGRGSRFYGYTF	TGTGCCAGTAGTATAGGAAGGGGCAGTCGGTTCTATGGCTACACCTTC
.	TRBV4-1	.	TRBJ2-1	CASSQEPGIIYNEQFF	TGCGCCAGCAGCCAAGAACCCGGGATTATCTACAATGAGCAGTTCTTC
.	TRBV19	.	TRBJ1-5	CASSRLGESNQPQHF	TGTGCCAGTAGTCGCCTCGGGGAAAGCAATCAGCCCCAGCATTTT
once	TRBV6-6	.	TRBJ2-2	CASSYSSGGGPGELFF	TGTGCCAGCAGTTACTCGTCGGGGGGCGGGCCCGGGGAGCTGTTTTTT
.	TRBV7-2	TRBD1	TRBJ2-1	CASSLAWTGSYNEQFF	TGTGCCAGCAGCTTAGCTTGGACAGGCTCCTACAATGAGCAGTTCTTC
few	TRBV7-8	TRBD2	TRBJ2-7	CASSVGTSGLYEQYF	TGTGCCAGCAGCGTGGGGACTAGCGGCCTCTACGAGCAGTACTTC
.	TRBV15	.	TRBJ1-5	CATSGARRAYSNQPQHF	TGTGCCACCAGCGGAGCCCGGAGGGCCTATAGCAATCAGCCCCAGCATTTT
.	TRBV23-1	.	TRBJ2-7	CASSQSGAGEQYF	TGCGCCAGCAGTCAATCGGGAGCTGGCGAGCAGTACTTC
.	TRBV7-2	TRBD2	TRBJ2-3	CASSLKAGESTDTQYF	TGTGCCAGCAGCTTAAAGGCGGGGGAAAGCACAGATACGCAGTATTTT
.	TRBV5-4	TRBD1	TRBJ2-7	CASSLEPSGQGSHEQYF	TGTGCCAGCAGCTTGGAGCCCTCGGGACAGGGGAGCCACGAGCAGTACTTC
.	TRBV30	TRBD1	TRBJ1-1	CAWSRPGGWAFF	TGTGCCTGGAGCCGCCCAGGGGGTTGGGCTTTCTTT
.	TRBV18	.	TRBJ1-5	CASSEQGDQPQHF	TGTGCCAGCTCAGAACAGGGCGATCAGCCCCAGCATTTT